The 5 T cell receptor beta chains below were found in one sample sequenced in a study of T cell repertoires in cytomegalovirus infection. TCRdb reanalysed the reads using MiXCR and keeps one entry per CDR3 protein. The repertoire consists of roughly 230,000 distinct CDR3 sequences, with roughly 22% occurring once and the leading ten covering over 15%. The sample consisted of CD8+ T cells from PBMCs. These receptors were collected from a human donor in good health (CMV status not recorded). Some clones in this sample may be carry-over from other donors' samples.

V is TRBV7-6 and J is TRBJ1-2; 8 bases are shared with TRBD1. After removal of 5 bases from V and 7 bases from J, the junction contained 6 bases not matched to a gene. The length of the CDR3 is 13 residues. Germline CDR1 and CDR2: SGHVS and FNYEAQ. CDR3 nucleotides: TGTGCCAGCAGCCTTACAGGGGGTGTTGGCTACACCTTC. Its protein is CASSLTGGVGYTF.

There are many counts of this clonotype. This chain links TRBV25-1 with TRBJ1-6, with D unresolved. Germline V lookup: CDR1 MGHDK, CDR2 SYGVNS. Trimming took 8 bases from V and 0 from J, leaving 8 bases between them. The CDR3 length is 14 residues. Here the CDR3 DNA reads TGTGCCAGCTGCATGAGCTCCTATAATTCACCCCTCCACTTT. Translating it yields CASCMSSYNSPLHF.

The chain carries TRBV14 and TRBJ2-7, with a weak D call TRBD1 (6 bases). This CDR3 region has 16 residues. The ends were cut back, 2 bases at V and 6 bases at J, with 20 bases in the middle. Germline V lookup: CDR1 SGHDN, CDR2 FVKESK. Here the CDR3 reads CASSQRGATGIPEQYF. The CDR3 nucleotides are TGTGCCAGCAGCCAAAGGGGTGCGACAGGCATCCCCGAGCAGTACTTC.

The rearrangement uses TRBV5-5 and TRBJ2-1, with TRBD1 matching over 9 bases. The V gene end was trimmed by 2 bases and the J gene end by 9 bases; junction bases not matched to a gene: 12. Germline CDR1 reads SGHKS; CDR2 reads YYEKEE (reference sequence). The CDR3 consists of 16 residues. DNA of the CDR3: TGTGCCAGCAGCTTCTACGGGACAGGGAGGATCAGTGAGCAGTTCTTC. This encodes CASSFYGTGRISEQFF.

This clonotype appeared many times. The chain recombines TRBV7-2 with TRBJ2-5; TRBD1 might be the D (5 bases). The CDR3 sequence is 14 residues long. CDR1 and CDR2 from the germline V gene are SGHTA and FQGNSA. The V gene lost 1 base and the J gene lost 5 bases, with 11 bases spanning the gap. CDR3 region: CASSLGTPWETQYF. Here the CDR3 DNA reads TGTGCCAGCAGCTTAGGGACACCATGGGAGACCCAGTACTTC.